The T cell receptor (beta chain) described here comes from a study of beta chain features in type 1 diabetes. Study-wide results and caveats: Patients with Type 1 diabetes showed moderately but significantly shorter TCRB CDR3s in all four CD4+ subsets. Within patients, naive, central memory and Treg TCRB repertoires seemed more similar than within healthy donors.

With respect to this clone: As yet, its antigen is unknown.

Germline-derived CDR1 and CDR2 are SGHRS and YFSETQ. The CDR3 runs to 15 residues. V was shortened by 0 bases and J by 1 base, with 8 bases between the two germline ends. What was sequenced were expressed TCRB transcripts, since all of the isolated RNA had been reverse transcribed. Data came from immunoSEQ multiplex PCR; TCRdb stores just in-frame clones and leaves some out. The sample lists a few hundred thousand clones, roughly a tenth occurring once. Naive, central memory, regulatory and stem cell-like memory cells within the CD4+ compartment were sorted using CD45RO/CCR7/CD25/CD127/CD95/CD27. This chain connects TRBV5-1 to TRBJ1-5; maybe TRBD1 (6 bases). The sequencing sample was made of naive CD4+ T cells from blood. The TCR was taken from a young man with type 1 diabetes. The chain's CDR3 is CASSLEGQSNQPQHF. DNA of the CDR3: TGCGCCAGCAGCTTGGAAGGACAGAGCAATCAGCCCCAGCATTTT. The whole variable domain, filled in from reference TRBV5-1 and TRBJ1-5, reads KAGVTQTPRYLIKTRGQQVTLSCSPISGHRSVSWYQQTPGQGLQFLFEYFSETQRNKGNFPGRFSGRQFSNSRSEMNVSTLELGDSALYLCASSLEGQSNQPQHFGDGTRLSIL.